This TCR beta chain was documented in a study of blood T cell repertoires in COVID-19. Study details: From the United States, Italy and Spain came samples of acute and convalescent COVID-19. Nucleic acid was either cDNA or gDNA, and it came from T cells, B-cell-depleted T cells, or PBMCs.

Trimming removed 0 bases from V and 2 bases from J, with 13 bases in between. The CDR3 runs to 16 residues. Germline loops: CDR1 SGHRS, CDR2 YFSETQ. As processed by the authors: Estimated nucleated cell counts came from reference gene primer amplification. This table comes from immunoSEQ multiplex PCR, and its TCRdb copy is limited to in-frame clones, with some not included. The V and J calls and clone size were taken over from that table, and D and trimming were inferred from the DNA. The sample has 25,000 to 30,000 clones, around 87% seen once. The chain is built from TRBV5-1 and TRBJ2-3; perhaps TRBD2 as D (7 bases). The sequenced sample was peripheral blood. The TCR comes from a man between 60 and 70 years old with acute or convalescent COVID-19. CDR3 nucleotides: TGCGCCAGCAGCTTGGCCCTCGGGGGGCCCACAGATACGCAGTATTTT. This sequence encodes CASSLALGGPTDTQYF.